These 8 T cell receptor beta chains came from one sample sequenced in a study of T-cell memory formation after mild COVID-19. TCRdb reprocessed the 5' RACE reads with MiXCR, giving one entry per CDR3 protein. In the table there are 130,000 to 150,000 distinct CDR3 sequences, roughly 6.2% of which are singletons. Sequencing used PBMCs or a T cell subset sorted from them (not recorded which). The receptor source for this set is an adult woman who had mild COVID-19 (a few samples of this study predate the infection). Cell type and time point are not known.

At least ten counts were recorded for this clonotype. V gene TRBV5-1 combines with J gene TRBJ1-1, with 8 bases that match TRBD1. With 2 bases clipped from V and 1 base from J, the junction kept 1 base outside the gene matches. The CDR3 sequence is 14 residues long. From germline, CDR1 is SGHRS and CDR2 YFSETQ. The CDR3 DNA sequence: TGCGCCAGCAGCTTCCAGGGGGCGAACACTGAAGCTTTCTTT. The encoded protein is CASSFQGANTEAFF.

This clonotype turned up a few times. V usage is TRBV12-3 or TRBV12-4 and J usage is TRBJ1-5, with D hard to call. The CDR3 consists of 14 residues. Deletions cut 6 bases from V and 1 base from J, with 10 bases between. As DNA, the CDR3 is TGTGCCAGCAGGGCTATGCGGAGCAATCAGCCCCAGCATTTT. Its translation: CASRAMRSNQPQHF.

The table lists this clonotype with many counts. This rearrangement joins TRBV7-8 to TRBJ1-2; 7 nucleotides align to TRBD1. Germline CDR1 reads SGHVS; CDR2 reads FQNEAQ. The trim removed 5 bases at V and 0 bases at J, leaving 6 bases unmatched. The CDR3 extends over 15 amino acids. The CDR3 spells CASSPQGTANYGYTF. The CDR3 bases are TGTGCCAGCAGCCCACAGGGGACAGCTAACTATGGCTACACCTTC.

This clonotype was counted a few times. The rearrangement joins TRBV9 to TRBJ2-3; no reliable D call. This CDR3 has 14 residues. Trimming pared 0 bases from V and 5 bases from J, leaving 10 bases between. CDR1 and CDR2 from the germline V gene are SGDLS and YYNGEE. The CDR3 DNA reads as TGTGCCAGCAGCGTAGTCCAATCGGGAGATACGCAGTATTTT. It specifies CASSVVQSGDTQYF.

This clonotype has only a few counts. This chain connects TRBV19 to TRBJ1-1; D may be TRBD1 (6 bases). Germline CDR1 and CDR2: LNHDA and SQIVND (reference sequence). Trimming removed 6 bases from V and 3 bases from J, with 11 bases in between. The CDR3 consists of 13 residues. CDR3 amino acids: CASRIYRDTEAFF. Here the CDR3 DNA reads TGTGCCAGTAGGATATACAGGGACACTGAAGCTTTCTTT.

This clonotype was counted many times. This chain uses TRBV5-1 with TRBJ2-5; D possibly matches TRBD1 or TRBD2 (5 bases each). This CDR3 has 16 amino acids. From germline, CDR1 is SGHRS and CDR2 YFSETQ. V was pared by 5 bases and J by 4 bases, with 21 bases between. The CDR3 region is CASSTGTSSRGETQYF. CDR3 DNA: TGCGCCAGCAGTACTGGGACGTCCTCCAGAGGAGAGACCCAGTACTTC. Drawing the rest from reference TRBV5-1 and TRBJ2-5, the complete variable domain is KAGVTQTPRYLIKTRGQQVTLSCSPISGHRSVSWYQQTPGQGLQFLFEYFSETQRNKGNFPGRFSGRQFSNSRSEMNVSTLELGDSALYLCASSTGTSSRGETQYFGPGTRLLVL.

This clonotype was observed at least ten times. This chain joins TRBV29-1 and TRBJ2-3; D gene unclear. The germline V gene has CDR1 SQVTM and CDR2 ANQGSEA. The CDR3 consists of 12 residues. V was shortened by 3 bases and J by 2 bases, with 6 bases between the two germline ends. The CDR3 region has the DNA TGCAGCGTTGATCCAGCCACAGATACGCAGTATTTT. This gives the protein CSVDPATDTQYF.

This clonotype was observed a few times. The chain carries TRBV6-2 or TRBV6-3 and TRBJ2-2, with TRBD2 identical over 7 bases. Trimming at V came to 0 bases and at J to 3 bases, leaving 4 bases not matched to a gene. Germline V gene lookup returns CDR1 MNHEY and CDR2 SVGEGT. The CDR3 length is 16 residues. For the CDR3, the DNA is TGTGCCAGCAGTTACTCGCCTAGCGGCCACACCGGGGAGCTGTTTTTT. Encoded protein: CASSYSPSGHTGELFF.